The present T cell receptor beta chain was sequenced within a study of T cells after yellow fever vaccination. Across the whole study: Fractions containing few cells were prepared with SMART-Seq v4 Ultra Low Input. Study conclusions and caveats: Post-booster repertoires contained most primary-vaccination clones again (around 96% CD4, about 90% CD8). Overlap between CD4 and CD8 compartments was detected for a small share of clonotypes.

This clonotype was recorded many times. The antigen remains unidentified. Germline loops: CDR1 SGHRS, CDR2 YFSETQ. The V end was cut by 2 bases, the J end by 7 bases, with 18 bases between. The CDR3 has 15 residues. Template switching by 5'RACE produced TCR cDNA, adding a universal primer site and UMIs. Via MiXCR, TCRdb re-called the 5' RACE reads, giving one row per CDR3 protein. The sample carries more than 95,000 distinct CDR3 sequences, under 8.5% recorded once. The sample in question was CD4+ T cells sorted from PBMCs, obtained approximately 11 days after the first yellow fever vaccination. This TCR came from a young man who received the YFV17D yellow fever vaccine. The chain is built from TRBV5-1 and TRBJ1-1; D is unresolved. CDR3 region: CASSLLGIPGLEAFF. In DNA, the CDR3 is TGCGCCAGCAGCTTATTGGGGATTCCTGGGCTTGAAGCTTTCTTT.